Below are 19 T cell receptor beta chains sequenced from a single sample in a study of CD8 T cells in ankylosing spondylitis. Each CDR3 protein gets one entry after TCRdb re-called the 5' RACE reads with MiXCR. The table lists approximately 340,000 distinct CDR3 sequences, about 15% of them singletons. The material sequenced was blood, either unsorted or a sorted T cell fraction (not recorded which). The receptors were sampled from a male donor with ankylosing spondylitis or in good health (not recorded which).

The rearrangement joins TRBV20-1 to TRBJ2-7; 14 bases align to TRBD2. CDR1 is DFQATT and CDR2 is SNEGSKA in the germline V gene (reference sequence). The V and J ends lost 0 bases and 7 bases, in that order; junction bases with no gene match: 5. The CDR3 has 15 residues. CDR3 in DNA: TGCAGTGCTAGAGATGGGACTAGCGGGGGAAGGGAGCAGTACTTC. As protein: CSARDGTSGGREQYF.

J is TRBJ2-7 and V is TRBV5-1, with a tentative D call TRBD1 (5 bases). Germline V gene sequence: CDR1 SGHRS, CDR2 YFSETQ. CDR3 size: 15 residues. The V end lost 4 bases, the J end lost 0 bases, and 14 bases lay between the germline ends. CDR3 amino acids: CASSRGSQSSYEQYF. The CDR3 DNA follows: TGCGCCAGCAGCAGGGGATCGCAGAGCTCCTACGAGCAGTACTTC.

Ten or more counts support this clonotype. The chain couples TRBV5-1 to TRBJ1-1, with D possibly being TRBD1 (6 bases). Per the germline V gene, CDR1 is SGHRS and CDR2 is YFSETQ. CDR3 length: 16 residues. Trimming took off 4 bases at V and 2 bases at J, with 18 bases between the two ends. CDR3 coding DNA: TGCGCCAGCAGCCCGAATAATTCGGGGGCTAACACTGAAGCTTTCTTT. This encodes CASSPNNSGANTEAFF.

The V and J genes are TRBV20-1 and TRBJ2-3, with D uncertain. The CDR3 sequence is 13 residues long. Trimming removed 3 bases at V and 3 bases at J, with 10 bases between. The V gene's germline CDR1 is DFQATT and CDR2 SNEGSKA (reference sequence). The CDR3 sequence: CSARDAQTDTQYF. In DNA form, the CDR3 reads TGCAGTGCTAGGGACGCCCAGACAGATACGCAGTATTTT.

This clonotype was recorded a few times. This sequence joins TRBV7-2 and TRBJ2-7, with D unclear. Germline V lookup: CDR1 SGHTA, CDR2 FQGNSA. The CDR3 has 14 residues. Deletions cut 5 bases from V and 0 bases from J, with 11 bases between. Here the CDR3 DNA reads TGTGCCAGCAGCCAACACTTGGGCTCCTACGAGCAGTACTTC. Protein sequence: CASSQHLGSYEQYF.

The genes are TRBV12-3 or TRBV12-4 and TRBJ1-2; D not resolved. Trimming stripped 6 bases from V and 3 bases from J, with 11 bases between. This CDR3 has 13 amino acids. The chain's CDR3 is CASRLRGDYGYTF. The CDR3 DNA reads as TGTGCCAGCAGATTGCGAGGTGACTATGGCTACACCTTC.

The chain recombines TRBV20-1 with TRBJ2-1, with 11 bases that match TRBD2. CDR1 and CDR2 from the germline V gene are DFQATT and SNEGSKA (reference sequence). This CDR3 is 14 amino acids long. V shed 7 bases, J shed 8 bases, and the junction held 10 bases outside the gene matches. DNA of the CDR3: TGCAGTGTTCGCCGACTAGCGGGGTCGGATGAGCAGTTCTTC. This gives the protein CSVRRLAGSDEQFF.

The J gene is TRBJ2-7, the V gene TRBV6-6; D uncertain. CDR3 length equals 13 residues. Per germline, CDR1 MNHNY and CDR2 SVGAGI (reference sequence). Trimming took 0 bases from V and 3 from J, leaving 6 bases between them. This CDR3 is CASSYSPHYEQYF. CDR3 in DNA: TGTGCCAGCAGTTACTCCCCCCACTACGAGCAGTACTTC.

The gene calls are TRBV4-1 and TRBJ2-3; D may be TRBD1 or TRBD2 (7 bases each). There are 16 residues in the CDR3. The V and J ends lost 0 bases and 4 bases respectively, with 14 bases between them. The germline V gene has CDR1 MGHRA and CDR2 YSYEKL. CDR3 nucleotide sequence: TGCGCCAGCAGCCAAGACAGGGGGAGGGGGTCAGATACGCAGTATTTT. Protein product: CASSQDRGRGSDTQYF.

There are a few counts of this clonotype. The V call is TRBV15, the J call TRBJ2-1; no clear D. Germline CDR1 LNHNV, CDR2 YYDKDF (reference sequence). The CDR3 runs to 13 residues. The V and J ends lost 4 bases and 7 bases respectively, with 11 bases between them. The CDR3 is CATSIRHGNEQFF. CDR3 nucleotide sequence: TGTGCCACCAGCATAAGACACGGAAATGAGCAGTTCTTC.

At least ten counts were recorded for this clonotype. V and J are TRBV7-8 and TRBJ1-5; D unclear. Germline CDR1 reads SGHVS; CDR2 reads FQNEAQ. This CDR3 has 13 amino acids. V was shortened by 5 bases and J by 8 bases, with 13 bases between the two germline ends. The CDR3 spells CASSPSRIEPQHF. The DNA of the CDR3 is TGTGCCAGCAGCCCGTCGAGGATAGAGCCCCAGCATTTT.

This clonotype was seen a few times. The chain has TRBV21-1 and TRBJ1-5; TRBD1, the D gene given by the table, was not confirmed from the DNA. TRBV21-1 is a pseudogene locus. CDR3 size: 16 residues. The chain's CDR3 is CASRGQAPRGNQPQHF. CDR3 nucleotide sequence: TGTGCCAGCCGGGGGCAGGCGCCAAGGGGCAATCAGCCCCAGCATTTT.

This clonotype is judged medium-sized. This chain links TRBV12-3 or TRBV12-4 with TRBJ2-1; 7 nucleotides agree with TRBD2. V lost 3 bases and J lost 0; bases outside the gene matches: 11. The CDR3 runs to 18 residues. DNA of the CDR3: TGTGCCAGCAGTTTGAGGGCTAGCGGCCTTAGCTCCTACAATGAGCAGTTCTTC. It translates to CASSLRASGLSSYNEQFF.

This clonotype showed up just a few times. The rearrangement links TRBV10-1 to TRBJ2-7; 9 bases map to TRBD2. V was clipped by 8 bases and J by 2 bases; unmatched bases: 4. This CDR3 contains 13 residues. Germline values: CDR1 WNHNN, CDR2 SYGVQD (reference sequence). The DNA for the CDR3 is TGCGCCAGCCGGGCTAGCGGGACCTACGAGCAGTACTTC. This codes for CASRASGTYEQYF.

The chain carries TRBV6-1 and TRBJ2-3, with D unresolved. Trimming cost V 7 bases and J 0 bases, with 14 bases left between them. CDR3 length: 15 amino acids. Germline lookup yields CDR1 MNHNS and CDR2 SASEGT. CDR3 nucleotides: TGTGCCAGCACCAACGGGCATACTAGCACAGATACGCAGTATTTT. Protein sequence: CASTNGHTSTDTQYF.

This clonotype occurred many times. This sequence joins TRBV25-1 and TRBJ1-6; D is unclear. V was trimmed by 3 bases and J by 10 bases, leaving 13 bases between them. Germline CDR1 reads MGHDK; CDR2 reads SYGVNS. This CDR3 contains 14 residues. DNA for the CDR3: TGTGCCAGCAGTGAGGTGGGGTTTGGATCACCCCTCCACTTT. Its translation: CASSEVGFGSPLHF.

Only a few counts were recorded for this clonotype. The CDR3: CASSVGLSDTQYF. CDR3 in DNA: TGTGCCAGCAGCGTAGGACTAAGCGATACGCAGTATTTT. This chain joins TRBV9 and TRBJ2-3; D is perhaps TRBD2 (5 bases). The CDR3 has 13 amino acids. Germline V gene sequence: CDR1 SGDLS, CDR2 YYNGEE. V was pared by 0 bases and J by 6 bases, with 8 bases between.

V is TRBV28 and J is TRBJ1-3; D gene ambiguous. The germline V gene has CDR1 MDHEN and CDR2 SYDVKM. The V gene lost 3 bases and the J gene lost 4 bases, with 10 bases spanning the gap. The CDR3 runs to 14 residues. The CDR3 is CASSFSQSGNTIYF. For the CDR3, the DNA is TGTGCCAGCAGTTTTTCACAGTCCGGAAACACCATATATTTT.

This clonotype has more than one count but fewer than ten. The chain is built from TRBV5-1 and TRBJ2-6, with TRBD2 identical over 13 bases. The CDR3 is 18 amino acids. V lost 0 bases, J lost 8 bases, and 8 bases stayed unmatched. Germline CDR1 SGHRS, CDR2 YFSETQ. The CDR3 DNA reads TGCGCCAGCAGCTTGGGAACTAGCGGGAGGGCCGGTACCAACGTCCTGACTTTC. It is translated as CASSLGTSGRAGTNVLTF.